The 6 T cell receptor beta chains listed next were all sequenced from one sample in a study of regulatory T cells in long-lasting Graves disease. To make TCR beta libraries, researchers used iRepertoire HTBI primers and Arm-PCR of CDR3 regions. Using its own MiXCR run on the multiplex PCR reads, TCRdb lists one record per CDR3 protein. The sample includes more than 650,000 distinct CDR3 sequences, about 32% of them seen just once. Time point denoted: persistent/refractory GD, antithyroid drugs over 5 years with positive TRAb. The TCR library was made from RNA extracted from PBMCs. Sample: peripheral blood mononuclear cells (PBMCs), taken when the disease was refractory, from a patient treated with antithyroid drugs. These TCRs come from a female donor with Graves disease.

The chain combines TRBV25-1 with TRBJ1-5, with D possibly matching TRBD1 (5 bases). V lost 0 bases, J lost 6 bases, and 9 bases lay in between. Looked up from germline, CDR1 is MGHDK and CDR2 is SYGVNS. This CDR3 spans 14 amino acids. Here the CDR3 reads CASSEYRVGQPQHF. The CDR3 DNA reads TGTGCCAGCAGTGAATACAGGGTTGGTCAGCCCCAGCATTTT.

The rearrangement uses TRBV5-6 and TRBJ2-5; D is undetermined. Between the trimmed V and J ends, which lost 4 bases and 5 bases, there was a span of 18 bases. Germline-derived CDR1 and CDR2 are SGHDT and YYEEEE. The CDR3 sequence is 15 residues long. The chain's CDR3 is CASSADGGLEETQYF. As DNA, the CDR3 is TGTGCCAGCAGCGCCGACGGTGGGTTGGAGGAGACCCAGTACTTC.

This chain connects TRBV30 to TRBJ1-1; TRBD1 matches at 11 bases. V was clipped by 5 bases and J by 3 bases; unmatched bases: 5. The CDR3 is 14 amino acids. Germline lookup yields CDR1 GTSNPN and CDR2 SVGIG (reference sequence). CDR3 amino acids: CAWDPGQGDTEAFF. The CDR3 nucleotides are TGTGCCTGGGACCCGGGACAGGGGGACACTGAAGCTTTCTTT.

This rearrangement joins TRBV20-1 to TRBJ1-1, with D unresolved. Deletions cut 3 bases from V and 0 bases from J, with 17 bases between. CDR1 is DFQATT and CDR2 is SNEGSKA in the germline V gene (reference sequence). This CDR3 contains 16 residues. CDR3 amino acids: CSASPPRGGVNTEAFF. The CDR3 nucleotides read TGCAGTGCTAGTCCCCCGCGGGGAGGAGTGAACACTGAAGCTTTCTTT.

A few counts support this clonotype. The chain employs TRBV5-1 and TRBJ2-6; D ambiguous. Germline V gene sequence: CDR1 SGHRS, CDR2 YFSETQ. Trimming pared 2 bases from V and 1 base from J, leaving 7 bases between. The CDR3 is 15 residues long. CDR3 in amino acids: CASSFDLSGANVLTF. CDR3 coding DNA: TGCGCCAGCAGCTTCGACTTGTCTGGGGCCAACGTCCTGACTTTC.

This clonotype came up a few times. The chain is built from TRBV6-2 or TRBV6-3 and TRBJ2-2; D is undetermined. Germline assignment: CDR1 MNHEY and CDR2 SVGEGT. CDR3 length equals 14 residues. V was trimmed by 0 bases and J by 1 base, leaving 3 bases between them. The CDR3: CASSYSQNTGELFF. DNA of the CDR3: TGTGCCAGCAGTTACTCACAGAACACCGGGGAGCTGTTTTTT.